The clone carrying this T cell receptor (beta chain) showed up many times. The data originate from a study of prognosis after radiotherapy for stage I lung cancer. From genomic DNA, two-round multiplex PCR was used to amplify TCR beta CDR3. Gene-specific primers for each TRBV and TRBJ gene drove first-round PCR. With universal primers, the second PCR round was performed. MiXCR, applied by TCRdb to the multiplex PCR reads, yields one record per CDR3 protein. The sample has approximately 20,000 distinct CDR3 sequences, 26% seen once. This receptor was obtained from a donor over 45 with non-small cell lung cancer. The source material was PBMCs, sampled before or after stereotactic body radiation therapy (not recorded which).

The CDR3 sequence: CASSPGPEGQGAKNIQYF. DNA for the CDR3: TGTGCCAGCAGCCCGGGACCCGAGGGCCAGGGAGCCAAAAACATTCAGTACTTC. The gene calls are TRBV7-6 and TRBJ2-4; perhaps D is TRBD1 or TRBD2 (5 bases each). The CDR3 extends over 18 amino acids. Germline V gives CDR1 SGHVS, CDR2 FNYEAQ. Trimming stripped 5 bases from V and 0 bases from J, with 20 bases between.